The sequence of this T cell receptor (beta chain) was determined in a study of T-cell reconstitution after alpha-beta-depleted transplantation in children. The study's findings and limits: Diversity and T-cell counts at one year after transplant derived mostly from new T cells. The origin of high day-60 TCRbeta diversity in some patients lay in surviving recipient T cells and thymic progenitors. Where alpha-beta T cells came from about two months after transplant was reportedly several hundred expanded graft clones.

The authors prepared the TCRbeta library with unique molecular identifiers. Each CDR3 protein is one row after TCRdb ran MiXCR on the PCR reads. Of about 78,000 distinct CDR3 sequences listed, 13% to 15% are singletons. This CDR3 is 15 amino acids long. V gave up 5 bases and J gave up 0 bases; unmatched junction bases: 5. Germline V CDR1 and CDR2: SEHNR, FQNEAQ (reference sequence). This clonotype has a handful of counts. What it recognizes is unknown. The chain uses TRBV7-9 and TRBJ2-7; 9 bases agree with TRBD2. This receptor was taken from a male patient aged 2-10 years who had a stem cell transplant for acute lymphoblastic leukemia, so the T cells may come from the graft donor. This sample comprised PBMCs, mostly from graft donor cells, obtained 180 days after TCRalphabeta/CD19-depleted stem cell transplant. DNA for the CDR3: TGTGCCAGCAGCCGACTAGCGGATAGCTCCTACGAGCAGTACTTC. Residues: CASSRLADSSYEQYF.